This TCR beta chain was captured by sequencing in a study of T cell repertoires in cytomegalovirus infection (dated by TCRdb to between 2018 and 2020). With respect to the entire study: Recently identified HLA-C-restricted CMV epitopes, whose presentation resists viral immunomodulation, were targeted by peptide stimulations together with well-studied HLA-B-restricted epitopes. Donor HLA type was relevant to the analysis, as public TCR beta signatures indicated carriage of CMV infection together with the matching HLA type. Findings and caveats that apply to the study as a whole: In the ex vivo response, HLA-C-restricted CMV-specific TCR beta clonotypes were dominant, and in two of eight donors the single most frequent clonotype came from this HLA-C-restricted group. Carriers of CMV infection plus the relevant HLA type were discriminated by the cumulative frequency of public TCR beta family members in the study cohort and in an independent approximately 400-donor cohort.

Remarks on this clonotype: No cognate antigen has been identified for it. Base qualities are not at hand, and no much larger clone is one base apart.

The reads were generated on an Illumina HiSeq 1500. Through fastp at Q25 and MiXCR, TCRdb rebuilt clones from the public reads, retaining in-frame beta chains. When rows share a CDR3 protein, they turn into one entry using the most common DNA and genes. The sample table holds 650,000 to 900,000 distinct CDR3 sequences, of which 30% to 35% were seen once. The ten largest clones represent about an eighth of the sample. The trim is 8 bases for V and 0 bases for J, with a gap of 12 bases between the germline ends. As encoded in the germline V gene, CDR1 is MNHEY while CDR2 is SVGAGI. Counted from cysteine to phenylalanine, this CDR3 has 14 amino acids. The entry retains the CDR3 DNA only, 42 bases that are in frame from base 1. This specimen's treatment or condition label, interpreted: in vitro stimulation with specific CMV peptide epitopes to enrich CMV-specific T cells.

The source was cultured CD8+ T cells from PBMCs, collected from culture after CMV antigen stimulation. Rearrangement joined TRBV6-5 to TRBJ2-3, with no confidently assigned D gene. The sequence was obtained from a human donor in good health (CMV status not recorded). Some clones in this sample may be carry-over from other donors' samples. The CDR3 is CASPAPASTDTQYF. The bases read TGTGCCAGCCCCGCGCCGGCGAGCACAGATACGCAGTATTTT.